The next 3 T cell receptor beta chains were all read from a single sample in a study of tumor-infiltrating lymphocytes in localized non-small cell lung cancer. TCRdb's table, derived via immunoSEQ multiplex PCR, lists solely in-frame clones and lacks some. This table has under 7,500 clones, more than 65% appearing once. Sequenced sample: lung tumor tissue. The receptors stem from a human donor with non-small cell lung cancer.

Concerning this clone: One end of the junction fails to match germline, which may point to a read error. J is TRBJ1-1 and V is TRBV5-4; D unresolved. Germline values: CDR1 SGHNT, CDR2 YYREEE (reference sequence). This CDR3 has 15 amino acids. The CDR3 nucleotides read TGTGCTAGCAGCCCTAGGACGGGCATCAACACTGGAGCTTTCTTT. It codes for CASSPRTGINTGAFF.

This clone was counted only a few times. This chain's CDR3 is CAWDVWGNTEAFF. The CDR3 bases are TGTGCCTGGGATGTCTGGGGGAACACTGAAGCTTTCTTT. V usage is TRBV30 and J usage is TRBJ1-1, with D unresolved. The CDR3 is 13 residues long. V dropped 5 bases and J dropped 1 base, with 11 bases sitting between them. CDR1 is GTSNPN, CDR2 SVGIG, per germline (reference sequence).

The J gene is TRBJ1-6, the V gene TRBV5-4, with unresolved D. The CDR3 sequence is 14 residues long. Germline V gene lookup returns CDR1 SGHNT and CDR2 YYREEE (reference sequence). Trimming left V 1 base short and J 10 bases short, with 12 bases between. The CDR3 DNA reads TGTGCCAGCAGCTTGTTCGCAGAAGAATCACCCCTCCACTTT. It encodes CASSLFAEESPLHF.